The rows below give T cell receptor beta chains drawn from one sample of a study of blood T cell repertoires in COVID-19. Sequencing used immunoSEQ multiplex PCR; TCRdb keeps in-frame clones, though not all of them. The sample has about 130,000 clones, around 80% seen once; the top ten hold under 2.5%. The sample was peripheral blood. Receptors were obtained from an older man with acute or convalescent COVID-19. CDR3s include the opening cysteine and the closing phenylalanine or tryptophan. Each record gives: J gene, D gene, V gene, CDR3 length, clone size, CDR3 protein, CDR3 DNA. The D gene is left open where the match is weak. Rows may omit the clone size; those that give it use once, few, many or a size class.

>TRBJ2-5|TRBD1|TRBV5-1|16|NA
CASSLRQGGRQETQYF
TGCGCCAGCAGCTTGCGACAGGGGGGACGACAAGAGACCCAGTACTTC
>TRBJ1-1|TRBD1|TRBV2|13|once
CASKQGVNTEAFF
TGTGCCAGCAAACAGGGGGTGAACACTGAAGCTTTCTTT
>TRBJ1-3|NA|TRBV2|17|NA
CASSKSIPGTKGNTIYF
TGTGCCAGCAGTAAATCTATCCCCGGGACAAAAGGAAACACCATATATTTT
>TRBJ2-3|TRBD2|TRBV7-2|16|NA
CASSLVLAGAEDTQYF
TGTGCCAGCAGCCTAGTGCTAGCGGGGGCTGAAGATACGCAGTATTTT
>TRBJ2-3|NA|TRBV1|17|few
CTSSPQGLRSRTDTQYF
TGCACCAGCAGCCCCCAGGGCTTAAGATCTCGCACAGATACGCAGTATTTT
>TRBJ2-5|TRBD1|TRBV5-4|13|NA
CASSFGQGETQYF
TGTGCCAGCAGCTTCGGACAGGGGGAGACCCAGTACTTC
>TRBJ2-3|TRBD2|TRBV6-1|15|NA
CASSEDGGAPDTQYF
TGTGCCAGCAGTGAAGACGGGGGGGCCCCAGATACGCAGTATTTT
>TRBJ2-6|TRBD2|TRBV27|18|NA
CASSPRTSGGSGANVLTF
TGTGCCAGCAGTCCCCGCACTAGCGGGGGCTCTGGGGCCAACGTCCTGACTTTC
>TRBJ2-7|NA|TRBV7-3|13|once
CASSFQQESKQYF
TGTGCCAGCAGCTTCCAACAGGAATCTAAGCAGTACTTC
>TRBJ2-3|TRBD2|TRBV6-5|16|NA
CASSYGTSPTLDTQYF
TGTGCCAGCAGTTACGGGACTAGCCCTACGTTAGATACGCAGTATTTT
>TRBJ2-3|TRBD2|TRBV20-1|14|NA
CSASGGVSTDTQYF
TGCAGTGCTAGTGGGGGGGTTAGCACAGATACGCAGTATTTT
>TRBJ2-7|NA|TRBV11-3|13|few
CASSLDTGYEQYF
TGTGCCAGCAGCTTAGATACGGGCTACGAGCAGTACTTC
>TRBJ2-5|TRBD2|TRBV11-2|15|few
CASSDSGGDLETQYF
TGTGCCAGCAGCGACAGCGGGGGGGACTTGGAGACCCAGTACTTC
>TRBJ1-6|NA|TRBV28|13|once
CASAFPGASPLHF
TGTGCCAGCGCGTTCCCGGGTGCCTCACCCCTCCACTTT
>TRBJ1-2|NA|TRBV6-5|14|once
CASSTSGAAGGYTF
TGTGCCAGCAGTACCAGTGGGGCGGCAGGAGGCTACACCTTC
>TRBJ2-5|NA|TRBV6-2/TRBV6-3|14|NA
CASSLGAVQETQYF
TGTGCCAGCAGCCTCGGAGCGGTTCAAGAGACCCAGTACTTC
>TRBJ1-1|NA|TRBV10-3|13|few
CAIRLQGNTEAFF
TGTGCCATCAGATTACAGGGGAACACTGAAGCTTTCTTT
>TRBJ1-1|NA|TRBV19|13|NA
CASSSGIGTEAFF
TGTGCCAGTAGTTCCGGGATTGGCACTGAAGCTTTCTTT
>TRBJ2-2|TRBD1|TRBV29-1|15|few
CSAVSGTGNTGELFF
TGCAGCGCCGTATCCGGGACAGGGAACACCGGGGAGCTGTTTTTT
>TRBJ1-4|NA|TRBV4-1|13|few
CASSQSTGTLTFF
TGCGCCAGCAGCCAAAGCACCGGGACACTGACGTTTTTT
>TRBJ1-1|NA|TRBV6-5|12|NA
CASNTGSTEAFF
TGTGCCAGCAATACAGGATCCACTGAAGCTTTCTTT
>TRBJ2-3|NA|TRBV2|13|NA
CASSPDSPDTQYF
TGTGCCAGCAGTCCGGACAGCCCAGATACGCAGTATTTT
>TRBJ2-3|TRBD2|TRBV4-2|18|NA
CASSQDLSSGTSGYTQYF
TGTGCCAGCAGCCAAGATTTATCGTCTGGGACTAGCGGATATACGCAGTATTTT
>TRBJ1-3|NA|TRBV5-6|15|NA
CASSRDSGGGNTIYF
TGTGCCAGCAGCCGGGACTCTGGTGGTGGAAACACCATATATTTT
>TRBJ2-1|TRBD1|TRBV11-2|16|NA
CASSLGYRGSHNEQFF
TGTGCCAGCAGCTTGGGATACAGGGGGTCGCACAATGAGCAGTTCTTC
>TRBJ1-3|TRBD1|TRBV5-8|15|NA
CASSFDRGSRNTIYF
TGTGCCAGCAGCTTCGACAGGGGATCCAGAAACACCATATATTTT
>TRBJ2-1|NA|TRBV3-1/TRBV3-2|13|NA
CASSRGWDNEQFF
TGTGCCAGCTCCCGGGGTTGGGACAATGAGCAGTTCTTC
>TRBJ2-7|NA|TRBV11-3|13|NA
CASSLQGIGEQYF
TGTGCCAGCAGCCTACAGGGAATTGGCGAGCAGTACTTC
>TRBJ2-2|TRBD2|TRBV10-3|19|NA
CAISEKRPSRGGGTGELFF
TGTGCCATCAGTGAGAAGCGCCCTTCCCGGGGGGGAGGAACCGGGGAGCTGTTTTTT
>TRBJ2-2|NA|TRBV4-2|15|NA
CASSQGQLGPGELFF
TGTGCCAGCAGCCAAGGGCAGTTGGGGCCCGGGGAGCTGTTTTTT
>TRBJ1-2|NA|TRBV5-5|17|NA
CASSLVFGGGPGDGYTF
TGTGCCAGCAGCTTGGTCTTTGGAGGAGGTCCAGGGGATGGCTACACCTTC
>TRBJ2-5|TRBD2|TRBV7-8|16|NA
CASNLGWQRGQETQYF
TGTGCCAGCAACTTGGGGTGGCAGCGGGGGCAAGAGACCCAGTACTTC
>TRBJ1-1|NA|TRBV27|14|NA
CASSSRSANTEAFF
TGTGCCAGCAGTTCTCGCAGCGCGAACACTGAAGCTTTCTTT
>TRBJ2-3|NA|TRBV3-1/TRBV3-2|14|few
CASSQDQLTDTQYF
TGTGCCAGCAGCCAAGACCAACTCACAGATACGCAGTATTTT
>TRBJ2-1|TRBD1|TRBV12-5|14|NA
CASGLATGPWEQFF
TGTGCTAGTGGTTTGGCGACAGGGCCGTGGGAGCAGTTCTTC
>TRBJ1-5|TRBD1|TRBV18|16|few
CASSPAPGQAGQPQHF
TGTGCCAGCTCACCGGCGCCTGGACAGGCGGGGCAGCCCCAGCATTTT
>TRBJ1-2|TRBD1|TRBV19|15|few
CASRLGQGAVYGYTF
TGTGCCAGTAGATTGGGACAGGGGGCCGTCTATGGCTACACCTTC
>TRBJ1-5|TRBD1|TRBV28|16|many
CASSSLGQGANQPQHF
TGTGCCAGCAGTTCCCTGGGGCAGGGGGCAAATCAGCCCCAGCATTTT
>TRBJ1-1|TRBD1|TRBV19|16|NA
CASSPDRERSDTEAFF
TGTGCCAGTAGTCCTGACAGGGAGCGGTCGGACACTGAAGCTTTCTTT
>TRBJ2-5|NA|TRBV19|13|NA
CASSKRTGETQYF
TGTGCCAGTAGTAAACGGACTGGGGAGACCCAGTACTTC
>TRBJ1-2|TRBD1|TRBV7-9|14|NA
CASTTGQGNYGYTF
TGTGCCAGCACAACCGGACAGGGAAATTATGGCTACACCTTC
>TRBJ2-3|TRBD2|TRBV30|16|NA
CAWSVRRGGRTDTQYF
TGTGCCTGGAGTGTACGTCGGGGGGGCCGTACAGATACGCAGTATTTT
>TRBJ2-5|NA|TRBV5-6|13|NA
CASSSRVAETQYF
TGTGCCAGCAGCTCCAGGGTTGCGGAGACCCAGTACTTC
>TRBJ1-6|TRBD1|TRBV9|15|NA
CASSVETGLGSPLHF
TGTGCCAGCAGCGTAGAGACAGGGCTTGGATCACCCCTCCACTTT
>TRBJ2-7|TRBD1|TRBV18|15|few
CASSPQQGADYEQYF
TGTGCCAGCTCACCACAACAGGGGGCTGACTACGAGCAGTACTTC
>TRBJ2-1|TRBD2|TRBV3-1/TRBV3-2|15|NA
CASSVSGGSYNEQFF
TGTGCCAGCAGCGTTAGCGGGGGCTCCTACAATGAGCAGTTCTTC
>TRBJ2-7|NA|TRBV7-9|13|NA
CASSHGQSYEQYF
TGTGCCAGCAGCCATGGCCAGTCCTACGAGCAGTACTTC
>TRBJ2-1|NA|TRBV7-9|14|NA
CASSPSAGSVEQFF
TGTGCCAGCAGCCCATCCGCCGGTTCGGTAGAGCAGTTCTTC
>TRBJ2-7|NA|TRBV11-2|14|NA
CASSTATGRLEQYF
TGTGCCAGCAGCACTGCGACAGGGAGGCTCGAGCAGTACTTC
>TRBJ2-3|TRBD2|TRBV5-1|19|NA
CASSLRASGGTTSTDTQYF
TGCGCCAGCAGCTTGCGGGCTAGCGGGGGGACTACTAGCACAGATACGCAGTATTTT
>TRBJ1-1|NA|TRBV12-3/TRBV12-4|13|NA
CASSLNGNTEAFF
TGTGCCAGCAGTTTAAACGGGAACACTGAAGCTTTCTTT
>TRBJ2-1|TRBD2|TRBV4-2|17|NA
CASSPWAGAGGPPEQFF
TGTGCCAGCAGCCCCTGGGCCGGAGCGGGGGGGCCCCCTGAGCAGTTCTTC
>TRBJ1-5|NA|TRBV19|15|NA
CASSFLPGGNQPQHF
TGTGCCAGTAGTTTTCTTCCAGGGGGCAATCAGCCCCAGCATTTT